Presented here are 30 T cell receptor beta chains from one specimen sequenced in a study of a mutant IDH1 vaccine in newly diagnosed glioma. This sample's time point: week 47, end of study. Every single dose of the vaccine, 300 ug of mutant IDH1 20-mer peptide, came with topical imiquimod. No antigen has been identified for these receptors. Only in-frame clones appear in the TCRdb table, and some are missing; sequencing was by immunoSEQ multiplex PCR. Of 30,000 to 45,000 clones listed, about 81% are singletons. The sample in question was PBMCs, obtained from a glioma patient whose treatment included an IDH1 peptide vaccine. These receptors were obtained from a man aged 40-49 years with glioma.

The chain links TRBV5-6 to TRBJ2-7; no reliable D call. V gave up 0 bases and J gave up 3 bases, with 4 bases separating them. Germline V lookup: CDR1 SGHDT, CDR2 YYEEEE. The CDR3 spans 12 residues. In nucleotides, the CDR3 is TGTGCCAGCAGCTTGGAAGGCTACGAGCAGTACGTC. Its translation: CASSLEGYEQYV.

The CDR3 nucleotides read TGTGCTAGTGGTTTGGCCCCTACAGGGGGCGGTTATGGCTACACCTTC. It codes for CASGLAPTGGGYGYTF. The chain couples TRBV12-5 to TRBJ1-2, with 9 bases identical to TRBD1. The CDR3 has 16 residues. Germline V gene sequence: CDR1 LGHNT, CDR2 FRNRAP. V was pared by 1 base and J by 5 bases, with 8 bases of the junction left unmatched.

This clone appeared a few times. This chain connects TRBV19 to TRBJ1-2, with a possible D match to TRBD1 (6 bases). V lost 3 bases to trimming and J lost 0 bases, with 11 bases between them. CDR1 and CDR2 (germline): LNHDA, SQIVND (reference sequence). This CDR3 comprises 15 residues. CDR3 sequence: CASSMDSPTNYGYTF. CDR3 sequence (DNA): TGTGCCAGTAGTATGGACAGCCCAACTAACTATGGCTACACCTTC.

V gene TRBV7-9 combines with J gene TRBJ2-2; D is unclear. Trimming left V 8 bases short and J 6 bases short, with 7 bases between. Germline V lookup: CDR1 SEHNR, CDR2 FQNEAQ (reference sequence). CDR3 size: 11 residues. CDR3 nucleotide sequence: TGTGCCAGCCAGCCGTCCGGGGAGCTGTTTTTT. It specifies CASQPSGELFF.

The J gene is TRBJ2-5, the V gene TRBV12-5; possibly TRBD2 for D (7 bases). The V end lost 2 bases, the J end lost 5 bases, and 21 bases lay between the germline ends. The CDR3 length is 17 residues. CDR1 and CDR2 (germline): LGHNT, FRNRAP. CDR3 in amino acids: CASGLPSRGLGGETQYF. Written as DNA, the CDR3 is TGTGCTAGTGGTTTGCCGTCCCGGGGGCTCGGGGGGGAGACCCAGTACTTC.

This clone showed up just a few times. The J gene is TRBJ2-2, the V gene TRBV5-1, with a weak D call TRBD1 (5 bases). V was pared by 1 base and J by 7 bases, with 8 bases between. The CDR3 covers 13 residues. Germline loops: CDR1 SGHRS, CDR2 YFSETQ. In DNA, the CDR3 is TGCGCCAGCAGCTTGCAGGGAAGCGGGGAGCTGTTTTTT. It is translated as CASSLQGSGELFF. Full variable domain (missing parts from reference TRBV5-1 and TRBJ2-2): KAGVTQTPRYLIKTRGQQVTLSCSPISGHRSVSWYQQTPGQGLQFLFEYFSETQRNKGNFPGRFSGRQFSNSRSEMNVSTLELGDSALYLCASSLQGSGELFFGEGSRLTVL.

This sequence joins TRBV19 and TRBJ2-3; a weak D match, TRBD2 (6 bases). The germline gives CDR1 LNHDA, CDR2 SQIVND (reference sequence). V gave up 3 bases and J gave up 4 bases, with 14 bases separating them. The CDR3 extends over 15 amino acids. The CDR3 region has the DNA TGTGCCAGTAGTATTTCCGGGAGTGGGGCAGATACGCAGTATTTT. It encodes CASSISGSGADTQYF.

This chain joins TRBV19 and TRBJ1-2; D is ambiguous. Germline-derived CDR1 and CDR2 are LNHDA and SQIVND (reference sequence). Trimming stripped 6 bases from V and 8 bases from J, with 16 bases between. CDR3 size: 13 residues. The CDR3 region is CASSILVWSGYTF. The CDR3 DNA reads TGTGCCAGTAGCATCCTCGTCTGGTCCGGCTACACCTTC.

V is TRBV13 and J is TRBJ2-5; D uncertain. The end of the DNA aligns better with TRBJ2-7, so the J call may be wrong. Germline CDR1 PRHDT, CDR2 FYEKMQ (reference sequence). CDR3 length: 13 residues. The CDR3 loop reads CASSLNLFYEQYF. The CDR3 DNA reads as TGTGCCAGCAGCCTAAACCTCTTCTACGAGCAGTACTTC.

The DNA of the CDR3 is TGCGCCAGCAGCCAAGACGGAGCGGGAGGGCTCGTAGCCGGGGAGCTGTTTTTT. Residues: CASSQDGAGGLVAGELFF. The chain combines TRBV4-1 with TRBJ2-2, with 10 positions matching TRBD2. The germline gives CDR1 MGHRA, CDR2 YSYEKL. The V gene end was trimmed by 0 bases and the J gene end by 6 bases; junction bases not matched to a gene: 10. This CDR3 is 18 amino acids long.

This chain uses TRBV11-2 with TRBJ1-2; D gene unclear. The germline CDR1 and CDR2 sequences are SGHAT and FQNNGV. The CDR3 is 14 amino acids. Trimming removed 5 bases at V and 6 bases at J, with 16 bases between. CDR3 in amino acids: CASSPPALENGYTF. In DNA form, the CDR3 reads TGTGCCAGCAGCCCCCCCGCCCTCGAGAATGGCTACACCTTC. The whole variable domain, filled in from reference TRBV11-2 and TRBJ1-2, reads EAGVAQSPRYKIIEKRQSVAFWCNPISGHATLYWYQQILGQGPKLLIQFQNNGVVDDSQLPKDRFSAERLKGVDSTLKIQPAKLEDSAVYLCASSPPALENGYTFGSGTRLTVV.

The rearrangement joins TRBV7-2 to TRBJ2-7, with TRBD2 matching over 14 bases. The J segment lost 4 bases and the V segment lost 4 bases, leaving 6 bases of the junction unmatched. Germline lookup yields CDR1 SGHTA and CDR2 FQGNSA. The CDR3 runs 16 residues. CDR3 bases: TGTGCCAGCAGCTGGGATGGGACTAGCGGGAGTTACGAGCAGTACGTC. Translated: CASSWDGTSGSYEQYV.

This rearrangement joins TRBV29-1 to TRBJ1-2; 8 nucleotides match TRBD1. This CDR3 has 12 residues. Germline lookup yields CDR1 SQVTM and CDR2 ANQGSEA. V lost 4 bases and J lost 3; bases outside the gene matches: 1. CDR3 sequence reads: CSVAGGDYGYTF. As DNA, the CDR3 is TGCAGCGTTGCAGGGGGCGACTATGGCTACACCTTC.

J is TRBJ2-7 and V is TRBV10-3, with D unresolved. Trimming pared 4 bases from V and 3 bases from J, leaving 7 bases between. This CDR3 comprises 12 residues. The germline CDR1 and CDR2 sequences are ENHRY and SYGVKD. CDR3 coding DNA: TGTGCCATCAGTGCCGATTACTACGAGCAGTACGTC. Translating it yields CAISADYYEQYV.

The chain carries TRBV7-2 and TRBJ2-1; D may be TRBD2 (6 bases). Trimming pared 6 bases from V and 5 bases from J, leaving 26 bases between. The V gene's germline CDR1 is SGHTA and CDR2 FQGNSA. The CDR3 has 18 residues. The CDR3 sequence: CASSLSHLLATGNNEQFF. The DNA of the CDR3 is TGTGCCAGCAGTCTTAGCCACCTCCTAGCGACGGGGAACAATGAGCAGTTCTTC. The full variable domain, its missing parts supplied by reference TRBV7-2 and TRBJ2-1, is GAGVSQSPSNKVTEKGKDVELRCDPISGHTALYWYRQSLGQGLEFLIYFQGNSAPDKSGLPSDRFSAERTGGSVSTLTIQRTQQEDSAVYLCASSLSHLLATGNNEQFFGPGTRLTVL.

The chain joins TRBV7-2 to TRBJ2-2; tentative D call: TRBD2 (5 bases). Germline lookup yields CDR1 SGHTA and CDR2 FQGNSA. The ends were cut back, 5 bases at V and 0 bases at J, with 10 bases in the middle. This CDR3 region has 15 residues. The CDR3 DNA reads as TGTGCCAGCAGCACGGACTTCTCGAACACCGGGGAGCTGTTTTTT. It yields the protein CASSTDFSNTGELFF.

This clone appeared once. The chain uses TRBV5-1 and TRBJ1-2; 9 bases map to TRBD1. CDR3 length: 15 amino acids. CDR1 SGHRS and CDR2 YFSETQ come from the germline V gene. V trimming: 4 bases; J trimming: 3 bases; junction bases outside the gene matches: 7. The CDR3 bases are TGCGCCAGCAGCCGAGGGACAGGGCCTGACTATGGCTACACCTTC. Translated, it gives CASSRGTGPDYGYTF.

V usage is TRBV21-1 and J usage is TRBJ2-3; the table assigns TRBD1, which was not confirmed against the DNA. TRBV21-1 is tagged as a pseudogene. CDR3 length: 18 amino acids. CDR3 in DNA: TGTGCCAGCAGCACCCTGTGGGACAGCCCTTGTAGCACAGATACGCAGTATTTT. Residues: CASSTLWDSPCSTDTQYF.

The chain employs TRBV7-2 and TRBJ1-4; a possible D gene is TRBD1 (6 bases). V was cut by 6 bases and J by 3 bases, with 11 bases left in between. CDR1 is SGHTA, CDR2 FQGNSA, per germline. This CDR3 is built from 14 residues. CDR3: CASRKQGANEKLFF. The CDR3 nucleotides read TGTGCCAGCAGAAAACAGGGTGCTAATGAAAAACTGTTTTTT.

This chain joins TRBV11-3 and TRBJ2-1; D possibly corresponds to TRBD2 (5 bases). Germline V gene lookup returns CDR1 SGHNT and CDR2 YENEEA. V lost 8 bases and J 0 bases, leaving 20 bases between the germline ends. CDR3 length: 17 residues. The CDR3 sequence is CASSLQASGSSYNEQFF. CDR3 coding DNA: TGTGCCAGCTCGCTCCAAGCCTCGGGGAGCTCCTACAATGAGCAGTTCTTC.

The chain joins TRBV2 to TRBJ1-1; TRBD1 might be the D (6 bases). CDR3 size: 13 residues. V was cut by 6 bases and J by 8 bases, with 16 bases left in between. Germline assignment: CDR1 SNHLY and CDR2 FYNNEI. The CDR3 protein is CASRGGHPGEAFF. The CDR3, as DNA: TGTGCCAGCAGGGGGGGGCATCCTGGGGAAGCTTTCTTT.

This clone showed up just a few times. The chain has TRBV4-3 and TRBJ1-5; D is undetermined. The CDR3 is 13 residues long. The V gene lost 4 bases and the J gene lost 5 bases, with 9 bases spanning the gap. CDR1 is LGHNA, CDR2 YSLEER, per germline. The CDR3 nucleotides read TGCGCCAGCAGCCGAGGACTGGATCAGCCCCAGCATTTT. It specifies CASSRGLDQPQHF.

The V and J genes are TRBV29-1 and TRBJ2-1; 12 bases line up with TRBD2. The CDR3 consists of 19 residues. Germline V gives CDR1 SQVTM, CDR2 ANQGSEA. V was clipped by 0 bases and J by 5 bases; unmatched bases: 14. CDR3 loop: CSVEDQGLAGFPRNNEQFF. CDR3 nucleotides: TGCAGCGTTGAAGATCAAGGACTAGCGGGATTCCCTAGGAACAATGAGCAGTTCTTC.

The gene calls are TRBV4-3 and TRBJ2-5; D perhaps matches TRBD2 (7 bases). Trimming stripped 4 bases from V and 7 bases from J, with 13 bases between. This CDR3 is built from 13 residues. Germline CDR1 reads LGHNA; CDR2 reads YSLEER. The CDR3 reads CASSRRRGGTQYF. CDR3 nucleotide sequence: TGCGCCAGCAGCCGTCGAAGGGGGGGGACCCAGTACTTC.

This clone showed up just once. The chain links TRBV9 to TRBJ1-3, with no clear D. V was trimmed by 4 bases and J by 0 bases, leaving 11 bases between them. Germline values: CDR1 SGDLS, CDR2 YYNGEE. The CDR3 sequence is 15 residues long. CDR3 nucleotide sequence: TGTGCCAGCAGCCCCCAGTCAGACTCTGGAAACACCATATATTTT. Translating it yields CASSPQSDSGNTIYF.

The CDR3, as DNA: TGTGCCAGCTCCCCCGTGGGGGGACAAAAAGATACGCAGTATTTT. Translating gives CASSPVGGQKDTQYF. The V call is TRBV18, the J call TRBJ2-3; possibly TRBD1 or TRBD2 for D (6 bases each). The V and J ends lost 6 bases and 5 bases respectively, with 18 bases between them. CDR3 size: 15 residues. The germline V gene has CDR1 KGHSH and CDR2 LQKENI.

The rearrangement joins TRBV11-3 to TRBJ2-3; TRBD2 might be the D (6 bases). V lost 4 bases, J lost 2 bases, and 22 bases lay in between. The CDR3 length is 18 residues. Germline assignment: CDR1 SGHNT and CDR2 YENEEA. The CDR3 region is CASSYGDRMRGATDTQYF. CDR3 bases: TGTGCCAGCAGCTATGGGGACCGGATGCGGGGAGCCACAGATACGCAGTATTTT.

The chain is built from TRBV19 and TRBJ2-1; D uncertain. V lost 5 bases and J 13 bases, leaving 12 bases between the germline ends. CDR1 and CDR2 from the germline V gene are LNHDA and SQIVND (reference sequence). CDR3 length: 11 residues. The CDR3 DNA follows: TGTGCCAGTAGTTCTACACTTGAACAGTTCTTC. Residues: CASSSTLEQFF.

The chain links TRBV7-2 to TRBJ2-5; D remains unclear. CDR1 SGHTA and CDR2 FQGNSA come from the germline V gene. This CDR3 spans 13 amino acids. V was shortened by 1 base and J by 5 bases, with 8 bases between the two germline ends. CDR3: CASSLGQAETQYF. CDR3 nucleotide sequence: TGTGCCAGCAGCTTAGGACAAGCGGAGACCCAGTACTTC.

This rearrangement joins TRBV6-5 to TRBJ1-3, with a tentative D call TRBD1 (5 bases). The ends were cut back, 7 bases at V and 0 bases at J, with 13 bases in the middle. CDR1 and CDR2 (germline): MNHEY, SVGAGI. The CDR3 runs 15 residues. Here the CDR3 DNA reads TGTGCCAGCATGGGGGACGCAAACTCTGGAAACACCATATATTTT. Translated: CASMGDANSGNTIYF.